This T cell receptor beta chain emerged from a study of kidney transplant recipient with SARS-CoV-2 infection. This CDR3 contains 12 residues. Germline values: CDR1 SGHRS, CDR2 YFSETQ. Trimming removed 3 bases from V and 5 bases from J, with 8 bases in between. This clonotype was counted ten times or more. From the reads, TCRdb called clonotypes with MiXCR, one entry per CDR3 protein. The profile shows roughly 230,000 distinct CDR3 sequences, 25% to 35% of them singletons. The chain has TRBV5-1 and TRBJ1-1; no clear D gene. Source: a blood sample, taken at baseline and around day 110 from a kidney transplant recipient. This TCR came from a male patient in his thirties who had COVID-19 and was a kidney transplant recipient. Some T cells may have come from the graft donor. The CDR3 DNA follows: TGCGCCAGCAGCTCTTCATTGACTGAAGCTTTCTTT. It translates to CASSSSLTEAFF.